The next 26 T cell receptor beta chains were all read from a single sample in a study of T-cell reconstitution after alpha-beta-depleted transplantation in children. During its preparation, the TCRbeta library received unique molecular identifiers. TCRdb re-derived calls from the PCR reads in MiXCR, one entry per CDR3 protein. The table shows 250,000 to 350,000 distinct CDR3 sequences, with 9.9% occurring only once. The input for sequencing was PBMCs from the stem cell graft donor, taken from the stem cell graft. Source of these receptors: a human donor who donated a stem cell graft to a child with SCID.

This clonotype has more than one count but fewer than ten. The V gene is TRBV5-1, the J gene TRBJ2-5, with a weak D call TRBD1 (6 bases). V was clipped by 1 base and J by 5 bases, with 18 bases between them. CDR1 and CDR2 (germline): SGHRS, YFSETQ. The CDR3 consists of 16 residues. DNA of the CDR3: TGCGCCAGCAGCTTGTCTCAGGGGCCAAGACCCGAGACCCAGTACTTC. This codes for CASSLSQGPRPETQYF.

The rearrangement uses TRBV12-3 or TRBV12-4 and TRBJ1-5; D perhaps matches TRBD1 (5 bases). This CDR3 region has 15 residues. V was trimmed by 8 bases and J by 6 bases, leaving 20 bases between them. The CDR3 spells CASGRGAGVSQPQHF. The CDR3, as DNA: TGTGCCAGCGGGAGAGGGGCTGGGGTCTCTCAGCCCCAGCATTTT.

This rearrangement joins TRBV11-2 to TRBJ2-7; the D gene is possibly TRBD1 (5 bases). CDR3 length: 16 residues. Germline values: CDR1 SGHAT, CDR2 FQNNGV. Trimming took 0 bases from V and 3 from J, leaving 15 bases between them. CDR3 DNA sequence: TGTGCCAGCAGCTTAGATCGGACCCGGACAAACTACGAGCAGTACTTC. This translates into CASSLDRTRTNYEQYF.

The CDR3 bases are TGTGCCAGCAGGGGACTAGCGGGGGCCTACGAGCAGTACTTC. Amino acid sequence: CASRGLAGAYEQYF. This chain connects TRBV27 to TRBJ2-7; 14 bases fit TRBD2. V was clipped by 6 bases and J by 2 bases; unmatched bases: 0. CDR1 and CDR2 (germline): MNHEY, SMNVEV (reference sequence). This CDR3 spans 14 amino acids.

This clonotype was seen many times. DNA of the CDR3: TGCGCCAGCAGGATTGGTGCCTCCACAACTAATGAAAAACTGTTTTTT. Protein sequence: CASRIGASTTNEKLFF. The V gene is TRBV5-1, the J gene TRBJ1-4, with D hard to call. CDR3 length: 16 amino acids. V was clipped by 5 bases and J by 0 bases, with 14 bases between them. Germline CDR1 reads SGHRS; CDR2 reads YFSETQ.

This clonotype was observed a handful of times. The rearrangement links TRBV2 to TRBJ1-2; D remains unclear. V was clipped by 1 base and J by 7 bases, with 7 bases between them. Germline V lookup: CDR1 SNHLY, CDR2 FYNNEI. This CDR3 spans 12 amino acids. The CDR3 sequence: CASSEDRAGYTF. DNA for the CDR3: TGTGCCAGCAGTGAAGATCGGGCTGGCTACACCTTC.

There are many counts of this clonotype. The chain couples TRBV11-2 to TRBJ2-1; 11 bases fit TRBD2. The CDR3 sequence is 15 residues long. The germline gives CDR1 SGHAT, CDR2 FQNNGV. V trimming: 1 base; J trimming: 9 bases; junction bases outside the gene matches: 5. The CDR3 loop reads CASSLVTTSGVEQFF. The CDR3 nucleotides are TGTGCCAGCAGCTTAGTGACGACTAGCGGGGTTGAGCAGTTCTTC.

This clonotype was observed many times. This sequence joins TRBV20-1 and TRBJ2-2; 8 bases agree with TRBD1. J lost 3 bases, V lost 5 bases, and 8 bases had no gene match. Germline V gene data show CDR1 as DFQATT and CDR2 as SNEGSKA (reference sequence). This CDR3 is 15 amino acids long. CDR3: CSAASGTGDTGELFF. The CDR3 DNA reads TGCAGTGCTGCCTCCGGGACAGGCGACACCGGGGAGCTGTTTTTT.

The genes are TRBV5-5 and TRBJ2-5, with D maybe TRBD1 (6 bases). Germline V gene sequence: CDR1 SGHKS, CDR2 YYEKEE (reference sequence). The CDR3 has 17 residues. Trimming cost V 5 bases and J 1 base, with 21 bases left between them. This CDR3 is CASRVVLSGTLQETQYF. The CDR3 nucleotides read TGTGCCAGCAGGGTCGTGTTGTCAGGGACACTCCAAGAGACCCAGTACTTC. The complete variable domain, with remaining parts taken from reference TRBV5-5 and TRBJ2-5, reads DAGVTQSPTHLIKTRGQQVTLRCSPISGHKSVSWYQQVLGQGPQFIFQYYEKEERGRGNFPDRFSARQFPNYSSELNVNALLLGDSALYLCASRVVLSGTLQETQYFGPGTRLLVL.

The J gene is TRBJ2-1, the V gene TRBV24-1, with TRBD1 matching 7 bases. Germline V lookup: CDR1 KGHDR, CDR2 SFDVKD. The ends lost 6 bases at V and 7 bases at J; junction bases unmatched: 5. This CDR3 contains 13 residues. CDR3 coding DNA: TGTGCCACCAGTCTAACAGGGGAAAATGAGCAGTTCTTC. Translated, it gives CATSLTGENEQFF.

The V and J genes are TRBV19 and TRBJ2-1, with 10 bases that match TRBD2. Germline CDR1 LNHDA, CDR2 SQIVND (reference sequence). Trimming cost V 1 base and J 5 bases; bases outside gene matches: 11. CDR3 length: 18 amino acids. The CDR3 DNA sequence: TGTGCCAGTAGTATAGTCCCTCCCTCTAGCGGGGGAGACAATGAGCAGTTCTTC. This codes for CASSIVPPSSGGDNEQFF. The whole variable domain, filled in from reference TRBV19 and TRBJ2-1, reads DGGITQSPKYLFRKEGQNVTLSCEQNLNHDAMYWYRQDPGQGLRLIYYSQIVNDFQKGDIAEGYSVSREKKESFPLTVTSAQKNPTAFYLCASSIVPPSSGGDNEQFFGPGTRLTVL.

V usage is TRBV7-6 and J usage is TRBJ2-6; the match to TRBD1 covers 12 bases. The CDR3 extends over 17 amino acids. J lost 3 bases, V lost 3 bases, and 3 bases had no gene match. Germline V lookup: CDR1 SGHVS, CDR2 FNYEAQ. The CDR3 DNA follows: TGTGCCAGCAGCTTGGGACAGGGGGCAATTGGGGCCAACGTCCTGACTTTC. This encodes CASSLGQGAIGANVLTF.

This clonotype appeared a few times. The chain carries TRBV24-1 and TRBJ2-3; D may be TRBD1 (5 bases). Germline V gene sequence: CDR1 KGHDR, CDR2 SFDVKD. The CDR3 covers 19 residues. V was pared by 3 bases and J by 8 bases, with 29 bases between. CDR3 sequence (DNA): TGTGCCACCAGTGATACCCGAAACCACCCCAGGGAAGTTGTGACTACGCAGTATTTT. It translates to CATSDTRNHPREVVTTQYF.

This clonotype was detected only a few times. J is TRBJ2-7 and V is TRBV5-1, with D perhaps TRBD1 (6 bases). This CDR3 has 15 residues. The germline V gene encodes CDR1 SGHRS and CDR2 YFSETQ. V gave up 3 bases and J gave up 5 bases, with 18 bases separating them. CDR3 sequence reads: CASSSPDRKKNEQYF. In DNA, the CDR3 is TGCGCCAGCAGCTCCCCGGACAGAAAAAAAAACGAGCAGTACTTC.

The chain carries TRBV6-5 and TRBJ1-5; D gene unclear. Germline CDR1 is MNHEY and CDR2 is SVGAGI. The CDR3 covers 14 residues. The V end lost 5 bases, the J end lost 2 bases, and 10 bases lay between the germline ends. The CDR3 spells CASSRLGGNQPQHF. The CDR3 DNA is TGTGCCAGCAGTCGTCTCGGTGGCAATCAGCCCCAGCATTTT.

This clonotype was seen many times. The CDR3 is CASSEKPGSHEQYF. In DNA form, the CDR3 reads TGTGCCAGCAGTGAAAAGCCAGGGTCCCACGAGCAGTACTTC. The chain combines TRBV25-1 with TRBJ2-7; D possibly corresponds to TRBD1 (5 bases). The CDR3 is made up of 14 amino acids. CDR1 is MGHDK, CDR2 SYGVNS, per germline. V dropped 2 bases and J dropped 5 bases, with 13 bases sitting between them.

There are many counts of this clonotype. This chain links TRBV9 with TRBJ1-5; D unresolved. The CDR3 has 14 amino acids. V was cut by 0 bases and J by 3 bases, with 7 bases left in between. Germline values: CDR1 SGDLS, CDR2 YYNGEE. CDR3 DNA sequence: TGTGCCAGCAGCGTAGAGGGAGACAATCAGCCCCAGCATTTT. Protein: CASSVEGDNQPQHF. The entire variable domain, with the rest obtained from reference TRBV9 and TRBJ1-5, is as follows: DSGVTQTPKHLITATGQRVTLRCSPRSGDLSVYWYQQSLDQGLQFLIQYYNGEERAKGNILERFSAQQFPDLHSELNLSSLELGDSALYFCASSVEGDNQPQHFGDGTRLSIL.

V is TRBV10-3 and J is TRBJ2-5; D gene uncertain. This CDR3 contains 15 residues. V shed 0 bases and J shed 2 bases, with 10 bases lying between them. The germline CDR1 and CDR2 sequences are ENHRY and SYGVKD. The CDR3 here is CAISESARAQETQYF. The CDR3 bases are TGTGCCATCAGTGAGTCCGCCCGGGCGCAAGAGACCCAGTACTTC.

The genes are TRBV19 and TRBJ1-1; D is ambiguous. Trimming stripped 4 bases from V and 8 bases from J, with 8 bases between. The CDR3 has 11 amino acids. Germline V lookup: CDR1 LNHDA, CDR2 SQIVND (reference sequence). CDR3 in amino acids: CASSTQAEAFF. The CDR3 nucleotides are TGTGCCAGTAGTACCCAGGCCGAAGCTTTCTTT.

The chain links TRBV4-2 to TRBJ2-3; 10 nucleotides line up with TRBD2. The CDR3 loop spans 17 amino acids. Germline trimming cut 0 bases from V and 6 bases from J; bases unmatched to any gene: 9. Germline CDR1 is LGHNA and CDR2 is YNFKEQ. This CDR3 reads CASSQEIAGGSGDTQYF. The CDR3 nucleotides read TGTGCCAGCAGCCAAGAAATAGCGGGGGGTTCAGGCGATACGCAGTATTTT.

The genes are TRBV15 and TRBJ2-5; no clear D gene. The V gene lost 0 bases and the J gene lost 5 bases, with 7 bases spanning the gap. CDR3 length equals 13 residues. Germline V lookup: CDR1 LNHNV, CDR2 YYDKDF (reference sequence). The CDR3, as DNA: TGTGCCACCAGCAGAGATTATGCGGAGACCCAGTACTTC. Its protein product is CATSRDYAETQYF.

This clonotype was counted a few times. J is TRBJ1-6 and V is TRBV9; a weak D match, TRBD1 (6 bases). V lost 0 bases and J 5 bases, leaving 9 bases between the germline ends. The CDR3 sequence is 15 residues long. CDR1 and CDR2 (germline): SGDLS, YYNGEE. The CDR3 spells CASSVGQENNSPLHF. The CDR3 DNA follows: TGTGCCAGCAGCGTAGGACAGGAGAATAATTCACCCCTCCACTTT. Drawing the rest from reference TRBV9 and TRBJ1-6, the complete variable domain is DSGVTQTPKHLITATGQRVTLRCSPRSGDLSVYWYQQSLDQGLQFLIQYYNGEERAKGNILERFSAQQFPDLHSELNLSSLELGDSALYFCASSVGQENNSPLHFGNGTRLTVT.

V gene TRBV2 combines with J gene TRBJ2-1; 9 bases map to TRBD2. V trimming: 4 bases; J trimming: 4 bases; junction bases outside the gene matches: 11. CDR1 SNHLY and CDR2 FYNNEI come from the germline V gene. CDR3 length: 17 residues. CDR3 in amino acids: CASSGLGSGGQYNEQFF. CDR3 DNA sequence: TGTGCCAGCAGTGGGTTGGGTAGCGGGGGCCAATACAATGAGCAGTTCTTC.

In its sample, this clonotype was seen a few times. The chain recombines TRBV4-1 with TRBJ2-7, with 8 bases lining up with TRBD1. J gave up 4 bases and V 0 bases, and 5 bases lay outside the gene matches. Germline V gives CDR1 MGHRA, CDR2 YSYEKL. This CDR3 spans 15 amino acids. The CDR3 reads CASSQEVDRGYEQYF. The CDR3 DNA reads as TGCGCCAGCAGCCAAGAAGTTGACAGGGGTTACGAGCAGTACTTC.

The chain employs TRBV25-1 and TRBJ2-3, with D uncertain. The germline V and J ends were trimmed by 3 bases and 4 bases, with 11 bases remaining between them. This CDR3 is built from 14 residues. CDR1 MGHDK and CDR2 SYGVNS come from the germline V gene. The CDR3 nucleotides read TGTGCCAGCAGTGACAGCCATATCCCAGATACGCAGTATTTT. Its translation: CASSDSHIPDTQYF.

The CDR3 reads CASSPSGTGLNLETQYF. In DNA form, the CDR3 reads TGTGCCAGCAGCCCCAGTGGGACAGGGTTGAACCTGGAGACCCAGTACTTC. The rearrangement joins TRBV7-2 to TRBJ2-5, with 9 bases that match TRBD1. Germline trimming cut 5 bases from V and 5 bases from J; bases unmatched to any gene: 15. The CDR3 totals 17 residues. CDR1 and CDR2 (germline): SGHTA, FQGNSA.